This T cell receptor (beta chain) was captured by sequencing in a study of shared clonotypes between healthy human individuals. On this clone itself: Its antigen is unidentified.

Trimming removed 1 base from V and 5 bases from J, with 12 bases in between. This CDR3 has 15 residues. CDR1 is SGHNT, CDR2 YENEEA, per germline. Study-wide points: An expected dependence of interdonor clonotype sharing on sequencing depth was noted.

Sequencing was performed with immunoSEQ multiplex PCR; in TCRdb, only in-frame clones are kept and a portion is missing. The sample holds approximately 2,300,000 clones, about nine tenths seen once. The J gene is TRBJ2-1, the V gene TRBV11-3; D gene ambiguous. This receptor was taken from a man between 18 and 35 years old in good health. Some clones in this sample may be carry-over from other donors' samples. Sequencing input: naive CD4+ T cells from PBMCs. Subset noted: CD45RA+ positively selected. The CDR3 sequence: CASSLGVGWDNEQFF. As DNA, the CDR3 is TGTGCCAGCAGCTTAGGGGTGGGGTGGGACAATGAGCAGTTCTTC.